This T cell receptor (beta chain) was recorded in a study of blood T cell repertoires in COVID-19. Study at large: Italy, Spain and the United States were the sources of the convalescent and acute COVID-19 samples. The analysed material was cDNA or gDNA that came from T cells, B-cell-depleted T cells, or PBMCs.

After removal of 2 bases from V and 5 bases from J, the junction contained 3 bases not matched to a gene. CDR1 MDHEN and CDR2 SYDVKM come from the germline V gene. This CDR3 is 14 amino acids long. Produced via immunoSEQ multiplex PCR; TCRdb's table is partial and in-frame only. The repertoire holds roughly 80,000 clones, with roughly four fifths as singletons. Sequenced material: peripheral blood. V is TRBV28 and J is TRBJ2-1; 7 bases map to TRBD2. The origin of this receptor is a human donor in a cohort sampled during active COVID-19. The CDR3 DNA follows: TGTGCCAGCAGTTTAAGAGGGAGGGACAATGAGCAGTTCTTC. Its protein is CASSLRGRDNEQFF.